This TCR beta chain was profiled in a study of T cell responses to AZD1222 COVID-19 vaccine. Here immunoSEQ multiplex PCR was the method, and the copy in TCRdb shows in-frame clones only, minus some. The data contain approximately 100,000 clones, roughly 87% of them singletons. This clonotype was obtained from an adult who received the AZD1222 COVID-19 vaccine. Sequences were derived from peripheral blood, sampled 28 days after the second AZD1222 dose.

Here the CDR3 DNA reads TGTGCCAGCAGCCCCGGGACAGGAGGCTATTATGGCTACACCTTC. Protein product: CASSPGTGGYYGYTF. This sequence joins TRBV6-5 and TRBJ1-2; TRBD1 matches at 8 bases. J was trimmed by 5 bases and V by 6 bases; bases with no gene match: 11. CDR1 and CDR2 from the germline V gene are MNHEY and SVGAGI. The CDR3 has 15 residues.